This TCR beta chain emerged from a study of cytomegalovirus exposure and HLA in healthy donors. The study, taken as a whole, reports: Analysis performed later found around 15,000 TCR beta sequences associated with HLA alleles at 0.05 false discovery rate. As was reported, the HLA-A and HLA-B alleles of most subjects were accurately predicted from TCR beta sequences. Earlier results showed most TCR beta V segments being productive about 90% or about 30% of the time.

CDR1 and CDR2 from the germline V gene are MDHEN and SYDVKM. The CDR3 is 16 amino acids. With 2 bases clipped from V and 7 bases from J, the junction kept 11 bases outside the gene matches. This PCR relied on a set of 60 Vbeta primers and 13 Jbeta primers. Repertoires were generated with immunoSEQ multiplex PCR, while TCRdb's copy carries only in-frame clones and drops some. Altogether over 150,000 clones are present, around 77% being singletons, with the ten largest covering around 3.5%. Note on this clone: What it binds is unknown.

The clonotype originates from a man aged 25 to 40 in good health and CMV-seropositive. The sample was PBMCs. The V and J genes are TRBV28 and TRBJ2-5, with 9 bases aligning to TRBD2. Here the CDR3 reads CASSLESGGTWGTQYF. CDR3 sequence (DNA): TGTGCCAGCAGTTTAGAGAGCGGGGGGACCTGGGGGACCCAGTACTTC.